Presented here are 17 T cell receptor beta chains from one specimen sequenced in a study of cytomegalovirus exposure and HLA in healthy donors (dated by TCRdb to the late 2010s). Library prep was done by the immunoSEQ multiplex PCR assay. For the multiplex PCR, a mixture combining 60 forward primers for TCR Vbeta segments and 13 reverse primers for TCR Jbeta segments was used. The table was pulled from immuneACCESS by TCRdb, which kept in-frame rearrangements only. Such tables lose some clones; where checked, under half of the loss comes from unresolved V genes, and the rest has no known cause. Here the sample has some 120,000 clones; roughly 79% occur a single time. The top ten clonotypes cover about 3.4% of the sample. The sequenced material came from PBMCs. These receptors were collected from a man younger than 45 in good health and CMV-seronegative.

The gene calls are TRBV2 and TRBJ1-3; the D is unclear. CDR1 is SNHLY and CDR2 is FYNNEI in the germline V gene. The CDR3 is 13 residues long. V lost 3 bases and J 4 bases, leaving 7 bases between the germline ends. CDR3 sequence: CASSETSGNTIYF. The CDR3, as DNA: TGTGCCAGCAGTGAGACATCCGGAAACACCATATATTTT.

The V gene is TRBV5-1, the J gene TRBJ2-7; 10 bases agree with TRBD2. Germline CDR1 and CDR2: SGHRS and YFSETQ. The CDR3 totals 16 residues. The trim removed 4 bases at V and 4 bases at J, leaving 11 bases unmatched. The CDR3 DNA follows: TGCGCCAGCAGCCCTCTAGCGGGAGAAGGATCATACGAGCAGTACTTC. This encodes CASSPLAGEGSYEQYF.

The V and J genes are TRBV13 and TRBJ2-2, with 8 bases matching TRBD2. CDR1 and CDR2 from the germline V gene are PRHDT and FYEKMQ (reference sequence). J was trimmed by 2 bases and V by 4 bases; bases with no gene match: 12. The CDR3 contains 18 residues. For the CDR3, the DNA is TGTGCCAGCAGCTCAGACAGGAGCGGGGGCGCTAACACCGGGGAGCTGTTTTTT. Encoded protein: CASSSDRSGGANTGELFF.

The V gene is TRBV7-3, the J gene TRBJ2-5, with 7 nucleotides matching TRBD1. The CDR3 runs to 13 residues. CDR1 is SGHTA and CDR2 is FQGTGA in the germline V gene. J lost 3 bases, V lost 4 bases, and 2 bases had no gene match. In DNA, the CDR3 is TGTGCCAGCAGCTATACAGGGGAAGAGACCCAGTACTTC. The encoded protein is CASSYTGEETQYF.

This clone was seen a handful of times. This chain joins TRBV6-6 and TRBJ1-1; a possible D gene is TRBD1 (6 bases). Germline CDR1 and CDR2: MNHNY and SVGAGI (reference sequence). The CDR3 is 13 amino acids. The ends were cut back, 8 bases at V and 3 bases at J, with 13 bases in the middle. The CDR3: CASYQGRDTEAFF. CDR3 coding DNA: TGTGCCAGCTACCAGGGGCGGGACACTGAAGCTTTCTTT.

This rearrangement joins TRBV7-6 to TRBJ1-2, with 8 bases lining up with TRBD1. The J segment lost 8 bases and the V segment lost 1 base, leaving 9 bases of the junction unmatched. This CDR3 has 15 amino acids. Germline lookup yields CDR1 SGHVS and CDR2 FNYEAQ. The CDR3 is CASSLDSGQGYGYTF. CDR3 nucleotides: TGTGCCAGCAGCTTAGACTCTGGACAGGGATACGGCTACACCTTC.

The genes are TRBV7-2 and TRBJ2-3; a possible D gene is TRBD1 (6 bases). Trimming removed 6 bases from V and 5 bases from J, with 12 bases in between. CDR3 size: 13 residues. Germline CDR1 is SGHTA and CDR2 is FQGNSA. The CDR3 reads CASSGQRGDTQYF. In DNA form, the CDR3 reads TGTGCCAGCAGTGGACAGAGGGGAGATACGCAGTATTTT. Filled out from reference TRBV7-2 and TRBJ2-3, the complete variable domain reads GAGVSQSPSNKVTEKGKDVELRCDPISGHTALYWYRQSLGQGLEFLIYFQGNSAPDKSGLPSDRFSAERTGGSVSTLTIQRTQQEDSAVYLCASSGQRGDTQYFGPGTRLTVL.

The V gene is TRBV27, the J gene TRBJ1-2; tentatively, D is TRBD1 (6 bases). The V end lost 5 bases, the J end lost 6 bases, and 19 bases lay between the germline ends. The CDR3 runs 15 residues. Germline lookup yields CDR1 MNHEY and CDR2 SMNVEV (reference sequence). The CDR3 bases are TGTGCCAGCAGTCAAGAGGGGGGGTCAGCACATGGCTACACCTTC. It encodes CASSQEGGSAHGYTF.

The rearrangement links TRBV27 to TRBJ1-5; 7 bases align to TRBD1. Germline CDR1 is MNHEY and CDR2 is SMNVEV (reference sequence). The trim removed 4 bases at V and 0 bases at J, leaving 12 bases unmatched. The CDR3 contains 18 residues. CDR3 sequence: CASSSLLRDRNSNQPQHF. The CDR3 DNA is TGTGCCAGCAGTTCCCTACTCCGGGACAGAAATAGCAATCAGCCCCAGCATTTT.

The chain carries TRBV19 and TRBJ2-1; 10 nucleotides align to TRBD2. The CDR3 has 15 amino acids. Germline CDR1 reads LNHDA; CDR2 reads SQIVND (reference sequence). The ends lost 8 bases at V and 4 bases at J; junction bases unmatched: 8. CDR3 sequence (DNA): TGTGCCAGTGGGGCCCCGACTAGCGGGTACAATGAGCAGTTCTTC. This translates into CASGAPTSGYNEQFF.

This clone was observed a single time. The V call is TRBV19, the J call TRBJ2-7, with 10 bases identical to TRBD1. J was trimmed by 4 bases and V by 5 bases; bases with no gene match: 5. Germline loops: CDR1 LNHDA, CDR2 SQIVND (reference sequence). CDR3 length: 14 amino acids. The CDR3 loop reads CASSDRGQTYEQYF. CDR3 DNA: TGTGCCAGTAGTGACAGGGGGCAAACTTACGAGCAGTACTTC.

The chain carries TRBV7-3 and TRBJ2-1, with D possibly TRBD2 on 7 matching bases. The germline gives CDR1 SGHTA, CDR2 FQGTGA. V gave up 5 bases and J gave up 7 bases, with 18 bases separating them. The CDR3 has 15 residues. This chain's CDR3 is CASSLAVDSENEQFF. The CDR3, as DNA: TGTGCCAGCAGCCTAGCGGTGGACAGCGAAAATGAGCAGTTCTTC.

The V call is TRBV5-4, the J call TRBJ2-5; a weak D match, TRBD2 (5 bases). Germline V gene data show CDR1 as SGHNT and CDR2 as YYREEE (reference sequence). Between the trimmed V and J ends, which lost 4 bases and 4 bases, there was a span of 11 bases. There are 13 residues in the CDR3. The CDR3 reads CASSPDYGETQYF. CDR3 DNA sequence: TGTGCCAGCAGCCCCGACTACGGAGAGACCCAGTACTTC.

In DNA form, the CDR3 reads TGTGCCAGTCCCCTCGCGGGAGTGGTCGAGCAGTACTTC. This codes for CASPLAGVVEQYF. The rearrangement joins TRBV27 to TRBJ2-7; 7 bases are a match to TRBD2. Unmatched junction bases numbered 11, after V lost 9 bases and J lost 6 bases. The CDR3 has 13 residues. Per germline, CDR1 MNHEY and CDR2 SMNVEV (reference sequence).

The chain uses TRBV7-9 and TRBJ2-1; tentative D call: TRBD2 (6 bases). The CDR3 is 15 residues long. V dropped 8 bases and J dropped 4 bases, with 18 bases sitting between them. CDR1 is SEHNR and CDR2 is FQNEAQ in the germline V gene (reference sequence). CDR3 protein: CASLLGRDLYNEQFF. The CDR3 DNA reads as TGTGCCAGCCTGTTAGGGCGGGACTTATACAATGAGCAGTTCTTC.

V is TRBV4-2 and J is TRBJ2-4; 8 bases are shared with TRBD2. CDR3 length: 17 residues. Trimming took 4 bases from V and 2 from J; bases not matched to a gene: 10. The germline V gene has CDR1 LGHNA and CDR2 YNFKEQ. CDR3 nucleotide sequence: TGTGCCAGCAGCCCCCCAGCGGGGGCCAACACCAAAAACATTCAGTACTTC. The encoded protein is CASSPPAGANTKNIQYF.

This chain joins TRBV5-1 and TRBJ2-3, with 7 bases identical to TRBD1. The germline V gene encodes CDR1 SGHRS and CDR2 YFSETQ. The ends lost 3 bases at V and 6 bases at J; junction bases unmatched: 1. The CDR3 is 12 residues long. CDR3 amino acids: CASSSQGDTQYF. The CDR3 coding sequence is TGCGCCAGCAGCTCACAGGGGGATACGCAGTATTTT.